This TCR beta chain was obtained from a study of shared clonotypes between healthy human individuals. V was clipped by 5 bases and J by 7 bases, with 15 bases between them. Germline V gene data show CDR1 as GTSNPN and CDR2 as SVGIG (reference sequence). The length of the CDR3 is 13 residues. The study's findings and limits: Investigators expected sequencing depth to affect clonotype sharing among donors.

Across several immunoSEQ plates, the genomic DNA of each subset was split evenly. Here immunoSEQ multiplex PCR was the method, and the copy in TCRdb shows in-frame clones only, minus some. The sample holds 97,000 or so clones, about 45% seen once. A note on this clone: Antigen unknown.

The sequencing sample was made of PBMCs. The receptor comes from a woman aged 40 to 50 in good health. Some clones in this sample may be carry-over from other donors' samples. V usage is TRBV30 and J usage is TRBJ1-5, with D tentatively TRBD1 (5 bases). The CDR3 bases are TGTGCCTGGGACGGGCCGGGGGACCAGCCCCAGCATTTT. Its protein product is CAWDGPGDQPQHF.